These T cell receptor beta chains were read from a single sample in a study of T cell responses to AZD1222 COVID-19 vaccine. Produced via immunoSEQ multiplex PCR; TCRdb's table is partial and in-frame only. There are about 120,000 clones in the sample; 85% to 90% occur only once, and under 3% lies in the top ten. Sample: peripheral blood, taken 28 days after the second AZD1222 dose. Receptor source: an adult who received the AZD1222 COVID-19 vaccine. The CDR3 runs from the conserved cysteine through the conserved F or W. The order of the fields is clone size, V gene, D gene, CDR3 length, J gene, CDR3 protein, CDR3 DNA. The D gene is left open where the match is weak. Clone size is stated in some rows and not others, as once, few, many or a class when expanded.

abundance: few
v_gene: TRBV4-1
d_gene: .
len: 17
j_gene: TRBJ1-2
CDR3aa: CASSQPFAGTDFYGYTF
CDR3nt: TGCGCCAGCAGCCAACCGTTCGCCGGGACTGATTTCTATGGCTACACCTTC

abundance: .
v_gene: TRBV9
d_gene: .
len: 14
j_gene: TRBJ1-4
CDR3aa: CASSVDSGKEKLFF
CDR3nt: TGTGCCAGCAGCGTAGACTCCGGAAAGGAAAAACTGTTTTTT

abundance: .
v_gene: TRBV30
d_gene: .
len: 13
j_gene: TRBJ1-1
CDR3aa: CAWSFQGNTEAFF
CDR3nt: TGTGCCTGGAGTTTTCAGGGGAACACTGAAGCTTTCTTT

abundance: .
v_gene: TRBV4-3
d_gene: TRBD1
len: 16
j_gene: TRBJ2-7
CDR3aa: CASSQGTGGLSDEQYF
CDR3nt: TGCGCCAGCAGCCAGGGGACAGGGGGATTGAGCGACGAGCAGTACTTC

abundance: .
v_gene: TRBV4-1
d_gene: .
len: 15
j_gene: TRBJ1-1
CDR3aa: CASSQGTAVNTEAFF
CDR3nt: TGCGCCAGCAGCCAAGGGACGGCCGTGAACACTGAAGCTTTCTTT

abundance: .
v_gene: TRBV30
d_gene: .
len: 13
j_gene: TRBJ1-2
CDR3aa: CAWSNDRTYGYTF
CDR3nt: TGTGCCTGGAGCAACGACAGGACCTATGGCTACACCTTC

abundance: .
v_gene: TRBV3-1/TRBV3-2
d_gene: .
len: 13
j_gene: TRBJ1-5
CDR3aa: CASSLGDKQPQHF
CDR3nt: TGTGCCAGCAGCCTCGGGGACAAGCAGCCCCAGCATTTT

abundance: .
v_gene: TRBV19
d_gene: TRBD1
len: 14
j_gene: TRBJ1-5
CDR3aa: CASKDRGTRQPQHF
CDR3nt: TGTGCCAGTAAAGACAGGGGCACGCGGCAGCCCCAGCATTTT

abundance: .
v_gene: TRBV6-2/TRBV6-3
d_gene: TRBD2
len: 15
j_gene: TRBJ2-1
CDR3aa: CASSYGTSGGDEQFF
CDR3nt: TGTGCCAGCAGTTACGGGACTAGCGGGGGGGATGAGCAGTTCTTC

abundance: .
v_gene: TRBV5-1
d_gene: TRBD2
len: 14
j_gene: TRBJ2-5
CDR3aa: CASSPLAGGETQYF
CDR3nt: TGCGCCAGCAGCCCCCTAGCGGGGGGAGAGACCCAGTACTTC

abundance: .
v_gene: TRBV13
d_gene: .
len: 14
j_gene: TRBJ1-4
CDR3aa: CASSLRATNEKLFF
CDR3nt: TGTGCCAGCAGCTTAAGGGCAACTAATGAAAAACTGTTTTTT

abundance: .
v_gene: TRBV3-1/TRBV3-2
d_gene: TRBD1
len: 15
j_gene: TRBJ1-3
CDR3aa: CASRGQGTAGNTIYF
CDR3nt: TGTGCCAGCAGGGGACAGGGTACAGCGGGAAACACCATATATTTT

abundance: .
v_gene: TRBV23-1
d_gene: .
len: 15
j_gene: TRBJ2-7
CDR3aa: CASSQLLGLSYEQYF
CDR3nt: TGCGCCAGCAGTCAATTACTAGGTTTAAGCTACGAGCAGTACTTC

abundance: .
v_gene: TRBV6-5
d_gene: .
len: 16
j_gene: TRBJ1-1
CDR3aa: CASSWTPGQRDTEAFF
CDR3nt: TGTGCCAGCAGTTGGACCCCGGGGCAGAGGGACACTGAAGCTTTCTTT

abundance: .
v_gene: TRBV5-1
d_gene: .
len: 13
j_gene: TRBJ1-2
CDR3aa: CASSSGHMEGYTF
CDR3nt: TGCGCCAGCAGCTCGGGACATATGGAGGGCTACACCTTC

abundance: .
v_gene: TRBV4-1
d_gene: .
len: 16
j_gene: TRBJ1-6
CDR3aa: CASRRTGSSYNSPLHF
CDR3nt: TGCGCCAGCAGACGGACGGGCAGCTCCTATAATTCACCCCTCCACTTT

abundance: .
v_gene: TRBV12-5
d_gene: TRBD2
len: 15
j_gene: TRBJ2-7
CDR3aa: CASGPGLAGTYEQYF
CDR3nt: TGTGCTAGTGGCCCCGGACTAGCGGGGACCTACGAGCAGTACTTC

abundance: .
v_gene: TRBV23-1
d_gene: TRBD1
len: 16
j_gene: TRBJ1-2
CDR3aa: CASSHVDRRFNYGYTF
CDR3nt: TGCGCCAGCAGTCATGTGGACAGGCGATTTAACTATGGCTACACCTTC

abundance: once
v_gene: TRBV6-1
d_gene: .
len: 16
j_gene: TRBJ1-5
CDR3aa: CASSEGGGYSNQPQHF
CDR3nt: TGTGCCAGCAGTGAAGGGGGGGGATATAGCAATCAGCCCCAGCATTTT

abundance: .
v_gene: TRBV6-5
d_gene: .
len: 14
j_gene: TRBJ1-6
CDR3aa: CASSYSRQNSPLHF
CDR3nt: TGTGCCAGCAGTTACTCGAGACAGAATTCACCCCTCCACTTT

abundance: .
v_gene: TRBV19
d_gene: .
len: 11
j_gene: TRBJ2-7
CDR3aa: CASSSPYEQYF
CDR3nt: TGTGCCAGTAGTTCCCCCTACGAGCAGTACTTC

abundance: once
v_gene: TRBV6-4
d_gene: TRBD1
len: 15
j_gene: TRBJ2-1
CDR3aa: CASSPAGTGGHEQFF
CDR3nt: TGTGCCAGCAGTCCCGCCGGGACAGGGGGGCATGAGCAGTTCTTC

abundance: .
v_gene: TRBV11-2
d_gene: .
len: 17
j_gene: TRBJ1-2
CDR3aa: CASSLTVVSGVNYGYTF
CDR3nt: TGTGCCAGCAGCTTAACCGTCGTATCAGGGGTGAACTATGGCTACACCTTC

abundance: .
v_gene: TRBV19
d_gene: .
len: 15
j_gene: TRBJ1-2
CDR3aa: CASSTPVGANYGYTF
CDR3nt: TGTGCCAGTAGTACCCCGGTAGGGGCCAACTATGGCTACACCTTC

abundance: .
v_gene: TRBV6-5
d_gene: TRBD2
len: 15
j_gene: TRBJ2-5
CDR3aa: CASSSRTSFQETQYF
CDR3nt: TGTGCCAGCAGTTCTCGGACTAGCTTTCAAGAGACCCAGTACTTC

abundance: .
v_gene: TRBV19
d_gene: TRBD1
len: 13
j_gene: TRBJ2-1
CDR3aa: CASSYRGNNEQFF
CDR3nt: TGTGCCAGTAGCTACAGGGGCAACAATGAGCAGTTCTTC

abundance: .
v_gene: TRBV5-1
d_gene: TRBD1
len: 14
j_gene: TRBJ1-2
CDR3aa: CASSPGTGGYGYTF
CDR3nt: TGCGCCAGCAGCCCAGGGACAGGTGGCTATGGCTACACCTTC

abundance: .
v_gene: TRBV4-2
d_gene: TRBD1
len: 17
j_gene: TRBJ1-2
CDR3aa: CASSQESSRGLDYGYTF
CDR3nt: TGTGCCAGCAGCCAAGAGTCGTCGAGGGGGCTCGACTATGGCTACACCTTC

abundance: .
v_gene: TRBV4-2
d_gene: .
len: 15
j_gene: TRBJ2-6
CDR3aa: CASRNRGAGANVLTF
CDR3nt: TGTGCCAGCAGGAATAGAGGGGCAGGGGCCAACGTCCTGACTTTC

abundance: .
v_gene: TRBV30
d_gene: .
len: 13
j_gene: TRBJ2-1
CDR3aa: CASRPAEYNEQFF
CDR3nt: TGTGCCTCGAGGCCAGCGGAGTACAATGAGCAGTTCTTC

abundance: .
v_gene: TRBV6-5
d_gene: .
len: 15
j_gene: TRBJ2-6
CDR3aa: CASSSQGSGANVLTF
CDR3nt: TGTGCCAGCAGTTCCCAAGGCTCTGGGGCCAACGTCCTGACTTTC